These 5 T cell receptor beta chains originate from one sample sequenced in a study of T cell responses to AZD1222 COVID-19 vaccine. The assay was immunoSEQ multiplex PCR, and TCRdb's table has in-frame clones only and misses some. The sample records roughly 70,000 clones, 85% being singletons. The sequenced sample was peripheral blood, obtained on day 0 of AZD1222 vaccination. These receptors all stem from an adult in good health.

The chain recombines TRBV7-7 with TRBJ2-7; 7 bases are a match to TRBD1. The V segment lost 5 bases and the J segment 2 bases; nucleotides outside the gene matches: 6. Germline V gene data show CDR1 as SSHAT and CDR2 as FNYEAQ (reference sequence). The CDR3 contains 14 residues. In DNA, the CDR3 is TGTGCCAGCAGCCCAGGGACAGTACCCTACGAGCAGTACTTC. Amino acids: CASSPGTVPYEQYF.

CDR3 nucleotide sequence: TGTGCCAGCAGCTTGGATCATCAGCCCCAGCATTTT. Its protein is CASSLDHQPQHF. This chain uses TRBV7-9 with TRBJ1-5; D is uncertain. The germline V and J ends were trimmed by 3 bases and 5 bases, with 5 bases remaining between them. The germline CDR1 and CDR2 sequences are SEHNR and FQNEAQ (reference sequence). There are 12 residues in the CDR3.

This chain connects TRBV19 to TRBJ1-2; D gene unclear. Germline CDR1 reads LNHDA; CDR2 reads SQIVND (reference sequence). The CDR3 contains 14 residues. Trimming removed 5 bases from V and 3 bases from J, with 13 bases in between. The CDR3 DNA is TGTGCCAGTAGTCCACCCTTCCTGGACTATGGCTACACCTTC. It codes for CASSPPFLDYGYTF.

The CDR3 sequence: CASRGGLPGELFF. The CDR3 DNA is TGTGCCAGCCGGGGAGGGCTGCCCGGGGAGCTGTTTTTT. This chain connects TRBV19 to TRBJ2-2; 7 nucleotides line up with TRBD2. V gave up 9 bases and J gave up 6 bases; unmatched junction bases: 7. In germline, CDR1 is LNHDA, CDR2 SQIVND (reference sequence). The CDR3 totals 13 residues.

The rearrangement uses TRBV24-1 and TRBJ2-1; no firm D call. The V end was cut by 2 bases, the J end by 8 bases, with 9 bases between. The CDR3 contains 13 residues. Germline CDR1 is KGHDR and CDR2 is SFDVKD. The CDR3 loop reads CATSDWVGYEQFF. CDR3 nucleotide sequence: TGTGCCACCAGTGATTGGGTAGGATATGAGCAGTTCTTC.